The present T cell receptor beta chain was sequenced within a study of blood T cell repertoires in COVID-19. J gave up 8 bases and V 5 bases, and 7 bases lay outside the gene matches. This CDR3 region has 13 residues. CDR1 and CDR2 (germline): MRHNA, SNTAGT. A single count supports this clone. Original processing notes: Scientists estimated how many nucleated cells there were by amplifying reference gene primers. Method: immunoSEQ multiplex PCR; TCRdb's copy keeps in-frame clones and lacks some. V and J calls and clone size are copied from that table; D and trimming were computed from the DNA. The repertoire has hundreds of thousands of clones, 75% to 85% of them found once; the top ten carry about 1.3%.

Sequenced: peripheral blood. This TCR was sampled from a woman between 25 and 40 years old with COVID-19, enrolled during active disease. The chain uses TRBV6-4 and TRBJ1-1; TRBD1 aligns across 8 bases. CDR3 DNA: TGTGCCAGCAGTCCTGGACAGGGAACAGAAGCTTTCTTT. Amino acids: CASSPGQGTEAFF.